This TCR beta chain emerged from a study of technical replicates of blood from a few donors. CDR1 and CDR2 from the germline V gene are SGHNT and YYREEE (reference sequence). The V end lost 0 bases, the J end lost 8 bases, and 20 bases lay between the germline ends. The CDR3 length is 16 residues. Repertoires were generated with immunoSEQ multiplex PCR, while TCRdb's copy carries only in-frame clones and drops some. The table shows 95,000 or so clones, with roughly 96% occurring only once. The sample was T cells isolated from PBMCs. The V and J genes are TRBV5-4 and TRBJ1-2; D perhaps matches TRBD1 (5 bases). This clonotype was obtained from a human donor in good health. CDR3 residues: CASSLAPNPRDSGYTF. CDR3 sequence (DNA): TGTGCCAGCAGCTTGGCCCCAAACCCTCGGGACTCGGGCTACACCTTC.